A single sample gave rise to the 8 T cell receptor beta chains below, sequenced in a study of blood T cell repertoires in COVID-19. The repertoire was sequenced with immunoSEQ multiplex PCR; TCRdb's copy has only in-frame clones and lacks some. Found here are fewer than 250,000 clones, 80% to 90% of them singletons; the top ten hold 3.5% to 4%. The sample taken for sequencing was PBMCs or T cells enriched from blood (not recorded which). The receptor source for this set is a woman aged 40 to 50 with acute COVID-19.

The V and J genes are TRBV7-9 and TRBJ1-5; 8 nucleotides match TRBD1. The CDR3 is made up of 14 amino acids. The germline V gene encodes CDR1 SEHNR and CDR2 FQNEAQ (reference sequence). Germline trimming cut 1 base from V and 4 bases from J; bases unmatched to any gene: 0. CDR3 DNA sequence: TGTGCCAGCAGCTTAGACAGGGGGAATCAGCCCCAGCATTTT. Its translation is CASSLDRGNQPQHF.

This clone was seen just once. The CDR3 coding sequence is TGTGCCAGCAGCTATCCGTCAGGCTCCTACGAGCAGTACTTC. Encoded protein: CASSYPSGSYEQYF. This chain links TRBV7-2 with TRBJ2-7; D gene ambiguous. This CDR3 is 14 amino acids long. The V gene lost 4 bases and the J gene lost 0 bases, with 10 bases spanning the gap. CDR1 and CDR2 from the germline V gene are SGHTA and FQGNSA.

The V gene is TRBV4-1, the J gene TRBJ2-1; 14 bases line up with TRBD2. This CDR3 is 16 amino acids long. CDR1 is MGHRA, CDR2 YSYEKL, per germline. Germline trimming cut 4 bases from V and 8 bases from J; bases unmatched to any gene: 7. CDR3 nucleotides: TGCGCCAGCAGCCTTACCGGGACTAGCGGGAGTGATGAGCAGTTCTTC. Translating it yields CASSLTGTSGSDEQFF.

This sequence joins TRBV7-2 and TRBJ2-7; 12 bases match TRBD2. The ends lost 5 bases at V and 7 bases at J; junction bases unmatched: 12. This CDR3 is 16 amino acids long. CDR1 and CDR2 from the germline V gene are SGHTA and FQGNSA. CDR3 DNA sequence: TGTGCCAGCAGCCCCGCCCGACTAGCGGGAGTTGGTGAGCAGTACTTC. Amino acid sequence: CASSPARLAGVGEQYF.

The V gene is TRBV25-1, the J gene TRBJ1-2, with TRBD1 matching 10 bases. V trimming: 4 bases; J trimming: 7 bases; junction bases outside the gene matches: 9. This CDR3 has 15 residues. Germline-derived CDR1 and CDR2 are MGHDK and SYGVNS. The CDR3 sequence is CASSVVGQGDGGYTF. As DNA, the CDR3 is TGTGCCAGCAGTGTAGTCGGACAGGGGGACGGTGGCTACACCTTC.

The chain joins TRBV6-5 to TRBJ2-1; TRBD1 aligns across 7 bases. V shed 7 bases, J shed 5 bases, and the junction held 8 bases outside the gene matches. This CDR3 comprises 14 residues. Germline CDR1 reads MNHEY; CDR2 reads SVGAGI. The CDR3 loop reads CASTQGQGDNEQFF. Here the CDR3 DNA reads TGTGCCAGCACCCAGGGCCAGGGGGACAATGAGCAGTTCTTC.

This chain joins TRBV7-2 and TRBJ1-6; D not resolved. Trimming cost V 5 bases and J 10 bases, with 18 bases left between them. This CDR3 has 15 amino acids. Germline assignment: CDR1 SGHTA and CDR2 FQGNSA. CDR3 residues: CASSLIDKVRSPLHF. The CDR3 DNA reads TGTGCCAGCAGCCTGATCGACAAGGTTCGGTCACCCCTCCACTTT.

The genes are TRBV9 and TRBJ1-5, with TRBD1 as a possible D gene (6 bases). This CDR3 is 14 amino acids long. The ends were cut back, 5 bases at V and 4 bases at J, with 13 bases in the middle. In germline, CDR1 is SGDLS, CDR2 YYNGEE. The CDR3 coding sequence is TGTGCCAGCAGTTCTGGGGGCGGAAATCAGCCCCAGCATTTT. Residues: CASSSGGGNQPQHF.